Described below is a single T cell receptor beta chain sequence and its context. Antigen: not known. PCR was performed using 60 Vbeta and 13 Jbeta primers. The protocol was immunoSEQ multiplex PCR, while the TCRdb copy is restricted to in-frame clones and leaves out a portion. This sample has 150,000 to 200,000 clones, with about 13% found just once. The sample originates from a study of cytomegalovirus exposure and HLA in healthy donors. Broader study findings: For most subjects, TCR beta sequences were reported to predict HLA-A and HLA-B alleles with accuracy.

V gave up 9 bases and J gave up 7 bases; unmatched junction bases: 8. Per germline, CDR1 SGHNT and CDR2 YENEEA. CDR3 size: 13 residues. This chain joins TRBV11-3 and TRBJ2-2, with TRBD2 matching 7 bases. The sequence derives from a man aged 50-59 years in good health and CMV-seropositive. Sequencing was carried out using PBMCs. CDR3 residues: CASHVPGGGELFF. Here the CDR3 DNA reads TGTGCCAGTCACGTTCCGGGGGGCGGGGAGCTGTTTTTT.